This TCR beta chain was found in a study of cytomegalovirus exposure and HLA in healthy donors. In the study overall: The approximately 120 validation repertoires were reported in a later analysis to have been generated on the same platform as the roughly 680 first-cohort repertoires. Study outcomes and limitations: Associated with cytomegalovirus, according to the listing, were 170 or so TCR beta chains. Confirmation was obtained in vitro that a few CMV-associated chains are specific for CMV antigens.

Germline assignment: CDR1 MNHEY and CDR2 SVGAGI. Trimming at V came to 6 bases and at J to 1 base, leaving 6 bases not matched to a gene. The length of the CDR3 is 14 residues. TCRdb keeps only in-frame clones here, not all; method: immunoSEQ multiplex PCR. Of 200,000 or so clones in the sample, around 86% were seen once. About this clone: Its antigen is not known.

The sequenced material came from PBMCs. The sequence was collected from a woman between 18 and 29 years old in good health and CMV-seropositive. The V call is TRBV6-5, the J call TRBJ2-7; 7 bases line up with TRBD1. DNA for the CDR3: TGTGCCAGCAGACAAACAGGGGATTCCTACGAGCAGTACTTC. Translated, it gives CASRQTGDSYEQYF.